What follows are 13 T cell receptor beta chains derived from one specimen sequenced in a study of blood T cell repertoires in COVID-19 (TCRdb year 2020). To prepare the library, the immunoSEQ multiplex PCR assay was applied. TCRdb retrieved this table from immuneACCESS and kept in-frame rearrangements only. Not all clones are present; in checked studies, unresolved V genes account for under half, and no reason is known for the remainder. Recorded for this sample are approximately 110,000 clones; 71% of them occurred a single time. Jointly, the top ten make up under 0.95% of the sample. Input material: peripheral blood. Receptor source: a human donor with acute or convalescent COVID-19. The donor label of this sample is uncertain.

Of note for this clone: Other DNA sequences in the sample encode the same CDR3. The J gene is TRBJ2-2, the V gene TRBV11-2; 7 bases line up with TRBD1. Per the germline V gene, CDR1 is SGHAT and CDR2 is FQNNGV. V lost 5 bases and J lost 4; bases outside the gene matches: 4. CDR3 size: 14 residues. The CDR3 DNA follows: TGTGCCAGCAGCCTGACAGGGATCACCGGGGAGCTGTTTTTT. The encoded protein is CASSLTGITGELFF.

The chain couples TRBV6-2 or TRBV6-3 to TRBJ1-1; D is unresolved. Germline values: CDR1 MNHEY, CDR2 SVGEGT. This CDR3 is 14 amino acids long. V lost 2 bases to trimming and J lost 3 bases, with 10 bases between them. CDR3 coding DNA: TGTGCCAGCAGTTACGGGAGGGTGTACACTGAAGCTTTCTTT. It yields the protein CASSYGRVYTEAFF.

The sample holds a few counts of this clone. The chain employs TRBV5-4 and TRBJ2-5; TRBD1 agrees at 7 bases. Losses at the gene ends were 2 bases for V and 2 bases for J; bases not matched to a gene: 3. The CDR3 has 14 residues. CDR1 and CDR2 (germline): SGHNT, YYREEE (reference sequence). CDR3 sequence: CASSFNRGQETQYF. As DNA, the CDR3 is TGTGCCAGCAGCTTCAACAGGGGTCAAGAGACCCAGTACTTC.

V is TRBV7-5 and J is TRBJ1-6; the table names TRBD1, a call not compared with the DNA. TRBV7-5 is recorded as a pseudogene. The CDR3 sequence is 16 residues long. CDR3 DNA sequence: TGTGCCAGAAGCACGAACAGCCGGGACAGGGATTCACCCCTCCACTTT. Its protein is CARSTNSRDRDSPLHF.

V and J are TRBV24-1 and TRBJ2-5; 7 bases align to TRBD2. V gave up 3 bases and J gave up 2 bases; unmatched junction bases: 14. Looked up from germline, CDR1 is KGHDR and CDR2 is SFDVKD. The CDR3 has 18 residues. The CDR3 bases are TGTGCCACCAGTGATCCGAAACTACTAGGGACTACACAAGAGACCCAGTACTTC. Its protein is CATSDPKLLGTTQETQYF.

In DNA, the CDR3 is TGTGCCACCAGCCCCCAGGGGAACACCGGGGAGCTGTTTTTT. It is translated as CATSPQGNTGELFF. The rearrangement joins TRBV24-1 to TRBJ2-2; maybe TRBD1 (5 bases). V lost 7 bases and J 1 base, leaving 9 bases between the germline ends. The CDR3 runs to 14 residues. Germline CDR1 KGHDR, CDR2 SFDVKD.

This clone was found a few times. The chain links TRBV4-2 to TRBJ2-2; 14 bases line up with TRBD2. The CDR3 is made up of 17 amino acids. The ends lost 3 bases at V and 3 bases at J; junction bases unmatched: 3. Per the germline V gene, CDR1 is LGHNA and CDR2 is YNFKEQ. The CDR3 here is CASSQGLAGEYTGELFF. The DNA for the CDR3 is TGTGCCAGCAGCCAGGGACTAGCGGGGGAGTACACCGGGGAGCTGTTTTTT.

On this clone: This sample includes further DNA sequences coding for the same CDR3. The chain has TRBV19 and TRBJ2-3, with D perhaps TRBD1 (6 bases). The length of the CDR3 is 14 residues. CDR1 and CDR2 from the germline V gene are LNHDA and SQIVND (reference sequence). Deletions cut 5 bases from V and 2 bases from J, with 11 bases between. The chain's CDR3 is CASSSQGSTDTQYF. CDR3 nucleotides: TGTGCCAGTAGTTCCCAGGGGTCCACAGATACGCAGTATTTT.

This sequence joins TRBV12-5 and TRBJ2-1, with D possibly TRBD2 on 6 matching bases. Trimming pared 0 bases from V and 0 bases from J, leaving 12 bases between. Germline V gene data show CDR1 as LGHNT and CDR2 as FRNRAP. The CDR3 is made up of 17 amino acids. This chain's CDR3 is CASGLVLWRGSYNEQFF. The CDR3 DNA reads TGTGCTAGTGGTTTGGTTTTATGGCGGGGCTCCTACAATGAGCAGTTCTTC. The entire variable domain, with the rest obtained from reference TRBV12-5 and TRBJ2-1, is as follows: DARVTQTPRHKVTEMGQEVTMRCQPILGHNTVFWYRQTMMQGLELLAYFRNRAPLDDSGMPKDRFSAEMPDATLATLKIQPSEPRDSAVYFCASGLVLWRGSYNEQFFGPGTRLTVL.

This chain joins TRBV18 and TRBJ1-1, with 9 bases lining up with TRBD1. Germline-derived CDR1 and CDR2 are KGHSH and LQKENI. V shed 6 bases and J 11 bases; nucleotides not matched to a gene: 7. There are 12 residues in the CDR3. The CDR3 DNA is TGTGCCAGCTCCCAACGGGACAGGGCGGCTTTCTTT. It translates to CASSQRDRAAFF.

The chain carries TRBV5-1 and TRBJ2-1, with no clear D. Germline CDR1 is SGHRS and CDR2 is YFSETQ. Trimming removed 0 bases from V and 6 bases from J, with 7 bases in between. CDR3 size: 13 residues. The CDR3 sequence is CASSLVGRNEQFF. CDR3 sequence (DNA): TGCGCCAGCAGCTTGGTTGGGCGCAATGAGCAGTTCTTC.

This chain connects TRBV5-6 to TRBJ1-1; no reliable D call. From germline, CDR1 is SGHDT and CDR2 YYEEEE. Trimming took 1 base from V and 2 from J, leaving 9 bases between them. The length of the CDR3 is 14 residues. The CDR3 reads CASSLLGSNTEAFF. Written as DNA, the CDR3 is TGTGCCAGCAGCTTGCTGGGGAGTAACACTGAAGCTTTCTTT.

The chain couples TRBV4-1 to TRBJ2-5, with unresolved D. V lost 1 base and J lost 4, with 13 bases in between. CDR3 length: 15 residues. Germline loops: CDR1 MGHRA, CDR2 YSYEKL. The CDR3 sequence: CASSQAPNTRETQYF. The CDR3 region has the DNA TGCGCCAGCAGCCAAGCCCCTAATACTCGAGAGACCCAGTACTTC.